The clone carrying this T cell receptor beta chain was seen repeatedly, ten times or more. As yet, its antigen is unknown. This entry belongs to a study of T cells in Graves' hyperthyroidism and ophthalmopathy. Study-wide points: Most thyroid clonotypes that were expanded above 0.001 also turned up in blood. The model anticipated ophthalmopathy a median about six months pre-onset.

Uncontrolled infection, other autoimmune disease, pregnancy or lactation led to exclusion. Clinical symptoms, serum thyroxine and TRAb, thyroid ultrasound and orbital computed tomography together formed the diagnostic basis. The investigators amplified TCR beta CDR3 regions from RNA transcripts. TCR CDR3 regions were first amplified by RT-PCR with HTBI primers. TCRdb fed the multiplex PCR reads into MiXCR, producing one record per CDR3 protein. The sample holds 200,000 to 250,000 distinct CDR3 sequences, roughly 15% seen once. Trimming shortened V by 6 bases and J by 1 base, and 13 bases separated the two germline ends. CDR3 length equals 14 residues. The germline gives CDR1 MNHNS, CDR2 SASEGT.

The chain links TRBV6-1 to TRBJ2-7, with a tentative D call TRBD1 (5 bases). The source is a woman under 30 with Graves' ophthalmopathy. Sequenced: blood. This CDR3 is CASRDSGLSYEQYF. For the CDR3, the DNA is TGTGCCAGCAGAGACAGTGGCCTTTCCTACGAGCAGTACTTC.